Following are 5 T cell receptor beta chains from one sample sequenced in a study of CD8+ T cells in alopecia areata. RNA extraction and reverse transcription yielded cDNA as sequencing template. Assay: immunoSEQ multiplex PCR; the TCRdb copy retains only in-frame clones and omits some. The sample contains some 150,000 clones, approximately 60% of which appear only once. The material sequenced was CD8+ T cells sorted from blood. These receptors all stem from a human donor in good health.

The chain is built from TRBV30 and TRBJ2-3; 10 bases match TRBD2. The CDR3 consists of 14 residues. V lost 2 bases, J lost 4 bases, and 3 bases stayed unmatched. CDR1 is GTSNPN, CDR2 SVGIG, per germline (reference sequence). The CDR3 region has the DNA TGTGCCTGGAGTTTGCTAGCGGGAGCAGATACGCAGTATTTT. Residues: CAWSLLAGADTQYF.

The chain joins TRBV29-1 to TRBJ2-7; D tentatively reads TRBD1 or TRBD2 (5 bases each). Germline V gene lookup returns CDR1 SQVTM and CDR2 ANQGSEA. Trimming took off 6 bases at V and 0 bases at J, with 12 bases between the two ends. This CDR3 spans 13 amino acids. As DNA, the CDR3 is TGCAGCGTGTCCGGGACGAACTCCTACGAGCAGTACTTC. Translating it yields CSVSGTNSYEQYF.

This chain joins TRBV30 and TRBJ2-1, with 7 bases aligning to TRBD2. V trimming: 5 bases; J trimming: 4 bases; junction bases outside the gene matches: 5. The germline V gene has CDR1 GTSNPN and CDR2 SVGIG (reference sequence). The CDR3 length is 13 residues. CDR3 sequence reads: CAWAGEGYNEQFF. The DNA for the CDR3 is TGTGCCTGGGCGGGAGAGGGATACAATGAGCAGTTCTTC.

The chain couples TRBV5-1 to TRBJ1-1; TRBD1 matches 8 bases. V was clipped by 2 bases and J by 3 bases; unmatched bases: 9. Germline CDR1 and CDR2: SGHRS and YFSETQ. CDR3 size: 16 residues. The CDR3 sequence: CASSLGQGRSDTEAFF. CDR3 bases: TGCGCCAGCAGCTTAGGACAGGGTAGGAGCGACACTGAAGCTTTCTTT. Using reference TRBV5-1 and TRBJ1-1 for the parts outside the CDR3, the full variable domain is KAGVTQTPRYLIKTRGQQVTLSCSPISGHRSVSWYQQTPGQGLQFLFEYFSETQRNKGNFPGRFSGRQFSNSRSEMNVSTLELGDSALYLCASSLGQGRSDTEAFFGQGTRLTVV.

The V call is TRBV7-8, the J call TRBJ2-1; tentatively, D is TRBD1 or TRBD2 (5 bases each). The germline V gene encodes CDR1 SGHVS and CDR2 FQNEAQ. Trimming removed 2 bases from V and 5 bases from J, with 10 bases in between. The CDR3 length is 14 residues. Here the CDR3 reads CASSLNWGNNEQFF. CDR3 bases: TGTGCCAGCAGCTTAAACTGGGGGAACAATGAGCAGTTCTTC.